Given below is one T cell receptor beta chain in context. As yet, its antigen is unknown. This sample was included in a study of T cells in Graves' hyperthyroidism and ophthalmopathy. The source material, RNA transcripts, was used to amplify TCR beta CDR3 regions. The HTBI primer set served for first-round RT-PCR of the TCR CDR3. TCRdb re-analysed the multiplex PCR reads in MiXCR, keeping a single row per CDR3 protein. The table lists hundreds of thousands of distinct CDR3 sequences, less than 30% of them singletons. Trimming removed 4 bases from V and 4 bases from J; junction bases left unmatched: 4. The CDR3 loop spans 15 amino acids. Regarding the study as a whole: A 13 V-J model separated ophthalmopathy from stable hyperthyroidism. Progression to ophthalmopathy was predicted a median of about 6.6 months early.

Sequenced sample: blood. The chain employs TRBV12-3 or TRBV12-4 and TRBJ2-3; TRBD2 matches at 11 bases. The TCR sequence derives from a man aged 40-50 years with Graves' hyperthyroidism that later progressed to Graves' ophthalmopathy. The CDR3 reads CASSSSGRISDTQYF. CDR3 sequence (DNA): TGTGCCAGCAGTTCTAGCGGGAGGATCTCAGATACGCAGTATTTT.